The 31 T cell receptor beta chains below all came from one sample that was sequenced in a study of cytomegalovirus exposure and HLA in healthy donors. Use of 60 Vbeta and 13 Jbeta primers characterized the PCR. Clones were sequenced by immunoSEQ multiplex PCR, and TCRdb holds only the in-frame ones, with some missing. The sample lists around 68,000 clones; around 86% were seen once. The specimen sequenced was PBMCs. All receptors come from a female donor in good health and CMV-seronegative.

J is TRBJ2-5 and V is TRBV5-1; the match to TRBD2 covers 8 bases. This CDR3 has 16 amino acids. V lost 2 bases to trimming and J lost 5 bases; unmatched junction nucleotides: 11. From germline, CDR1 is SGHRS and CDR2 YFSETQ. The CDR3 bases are TGCGCCAGCAGCTTTGGAACTAGCGGAGTCTGGGAGACCCAGTACTTC. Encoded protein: CASSFGTSGVWETQYF.

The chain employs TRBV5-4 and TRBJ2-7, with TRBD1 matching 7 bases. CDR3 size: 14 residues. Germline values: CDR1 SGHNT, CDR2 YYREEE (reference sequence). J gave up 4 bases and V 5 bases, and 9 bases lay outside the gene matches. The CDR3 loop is CASRSGGDLYEQYF. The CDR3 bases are TGTGCCAGCAGGTCAGGGGGAGACCTTTACGAGCAGTACTTC.

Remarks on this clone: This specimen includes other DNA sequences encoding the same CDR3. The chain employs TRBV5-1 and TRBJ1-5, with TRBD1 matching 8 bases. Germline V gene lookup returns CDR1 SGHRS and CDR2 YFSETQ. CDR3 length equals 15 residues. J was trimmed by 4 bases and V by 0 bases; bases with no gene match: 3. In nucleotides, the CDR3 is TGCGCCAGCAGCTTGGCCGGGACAGGTAATCAGCCCCAGCATTTT. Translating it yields CASSLAGTGNQPQHF.

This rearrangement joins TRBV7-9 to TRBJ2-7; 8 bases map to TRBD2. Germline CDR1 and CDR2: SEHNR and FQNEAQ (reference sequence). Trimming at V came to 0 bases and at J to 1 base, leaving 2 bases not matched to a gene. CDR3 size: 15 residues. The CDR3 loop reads CASSLAGTSSYEQYF. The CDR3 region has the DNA TGTGCCAGCAGCTTAGCGGGGACTAGTTCCTACGAGCAGTACTTC.

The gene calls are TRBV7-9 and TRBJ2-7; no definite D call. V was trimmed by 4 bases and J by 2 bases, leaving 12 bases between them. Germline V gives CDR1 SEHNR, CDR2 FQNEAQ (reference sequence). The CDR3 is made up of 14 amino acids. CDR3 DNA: TGTGCCAGCAGCTCCCCCGATAGAGCCTACGAGCAGTACTTC. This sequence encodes CASSSPDRAYEQYF.

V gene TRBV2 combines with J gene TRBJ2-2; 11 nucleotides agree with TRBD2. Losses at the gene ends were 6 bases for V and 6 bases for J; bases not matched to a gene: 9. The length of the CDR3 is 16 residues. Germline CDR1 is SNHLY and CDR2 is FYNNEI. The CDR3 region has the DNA TGTGCCAGCAGGGCACTAGCGGGAGACAGCTCCGGGGAGCTGTTTTTT. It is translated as CASRALAGDSSGELFF.

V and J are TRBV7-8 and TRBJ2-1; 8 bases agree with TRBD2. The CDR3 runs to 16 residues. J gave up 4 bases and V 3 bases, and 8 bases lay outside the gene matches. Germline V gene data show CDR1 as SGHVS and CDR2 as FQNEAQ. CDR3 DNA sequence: TGTGCCAGCAGCTTGACAGCGGGGGTTTTTTACAATGAGCAGTTCTTC. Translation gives CASSLTAGVFYNEQFF. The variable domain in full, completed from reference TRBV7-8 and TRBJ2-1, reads GAGVSQSPRYKVAKRGQDVALRCDPISGHVSLFWYQQALGQGPEFLTYFQNEAQLDKSGLPSDRFFAERPEGSVSTLKIQRTQQEDSAVYLCASSLTAGVFYNEQFFGPGTRLTVL.

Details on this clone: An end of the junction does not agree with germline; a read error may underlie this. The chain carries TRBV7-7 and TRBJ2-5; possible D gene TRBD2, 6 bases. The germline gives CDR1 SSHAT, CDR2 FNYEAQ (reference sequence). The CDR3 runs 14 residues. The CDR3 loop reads CASSAHGSQETQYF. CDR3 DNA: TGTGCTAGCAGTGCACACGGGAGCCAAGAGACCCAGTACTTC.

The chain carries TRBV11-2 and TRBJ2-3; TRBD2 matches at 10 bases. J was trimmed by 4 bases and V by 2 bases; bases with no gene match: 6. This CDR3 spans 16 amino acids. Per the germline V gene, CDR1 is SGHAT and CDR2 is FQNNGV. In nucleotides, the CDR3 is TGTGCCAGCAGCTTACTAGCGGGAGTGCGAGCAGATACGCAGTATTTT. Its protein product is CASSLLAGVRADTQYF.

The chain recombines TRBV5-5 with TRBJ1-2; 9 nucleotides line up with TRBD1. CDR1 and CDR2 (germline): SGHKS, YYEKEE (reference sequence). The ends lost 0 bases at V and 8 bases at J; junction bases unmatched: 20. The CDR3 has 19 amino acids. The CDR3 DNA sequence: TGTGCCAGCAGCTTGGCGGCAAGGACAGGGGCCCCCCAGAGGGGCGGCTACACCTTC. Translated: CASSLAARTGAPQRGGYTF.

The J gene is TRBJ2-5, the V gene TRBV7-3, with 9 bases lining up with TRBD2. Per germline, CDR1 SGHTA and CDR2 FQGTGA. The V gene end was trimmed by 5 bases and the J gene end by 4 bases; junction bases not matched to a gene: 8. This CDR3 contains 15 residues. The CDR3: CASSAGGSGGETQYF. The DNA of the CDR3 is TGTGCCAGCAGCGCCGGGGGTAGCGGGGGAGAGACCCAGTACTTC.

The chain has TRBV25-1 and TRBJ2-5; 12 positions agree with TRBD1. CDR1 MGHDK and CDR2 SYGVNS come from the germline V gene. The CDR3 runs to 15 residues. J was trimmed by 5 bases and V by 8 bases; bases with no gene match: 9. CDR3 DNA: TGTGCCAGCGTCTCCGGGACAGGGGGCGGTGAGACCCAGTACTTC. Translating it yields CASVSGTGGGETQYF.

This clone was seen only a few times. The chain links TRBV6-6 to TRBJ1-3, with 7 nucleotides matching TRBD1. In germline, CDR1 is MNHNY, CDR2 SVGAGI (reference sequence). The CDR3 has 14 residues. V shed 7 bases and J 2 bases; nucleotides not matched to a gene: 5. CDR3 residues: CASTYQGAGNTIYF. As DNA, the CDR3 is TGTGCCAGCACCTATCAGGGGGCTGGAAACACCATATATTTT.

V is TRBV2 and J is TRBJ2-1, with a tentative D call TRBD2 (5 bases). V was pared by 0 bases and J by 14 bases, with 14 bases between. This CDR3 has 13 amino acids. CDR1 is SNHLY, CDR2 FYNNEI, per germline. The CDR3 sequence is CASSEALREREFF. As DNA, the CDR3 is TGTGCCAGCAGTGAAGCGCTTCGGGAACGGGAGTTCTTC.

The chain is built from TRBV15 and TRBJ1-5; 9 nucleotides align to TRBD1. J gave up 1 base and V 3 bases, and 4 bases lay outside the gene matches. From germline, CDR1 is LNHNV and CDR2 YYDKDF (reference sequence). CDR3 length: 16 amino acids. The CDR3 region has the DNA TGTGCCACCAGCAGGGACAGGGGTGGAAGCAATCAGCCCCAGCATTTT. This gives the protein CATSRDRGGSNQPQHF.

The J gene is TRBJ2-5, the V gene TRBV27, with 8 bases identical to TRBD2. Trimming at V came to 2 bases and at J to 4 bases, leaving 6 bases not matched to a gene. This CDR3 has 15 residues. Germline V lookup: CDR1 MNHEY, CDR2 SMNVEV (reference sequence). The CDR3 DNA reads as TGTGCCAGCAGTTTAAAGGGACTAGTAGTAGAGACCCAGTACTTC. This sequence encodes CASSLKGLVVETQYF.

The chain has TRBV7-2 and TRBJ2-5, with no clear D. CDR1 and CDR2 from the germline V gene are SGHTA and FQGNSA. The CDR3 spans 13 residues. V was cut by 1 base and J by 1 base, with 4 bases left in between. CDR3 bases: TGTGCCAGCAGCTTAGGGGCCCAAGAGACCCAGTACTTC. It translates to CASSLGAQETQYF.

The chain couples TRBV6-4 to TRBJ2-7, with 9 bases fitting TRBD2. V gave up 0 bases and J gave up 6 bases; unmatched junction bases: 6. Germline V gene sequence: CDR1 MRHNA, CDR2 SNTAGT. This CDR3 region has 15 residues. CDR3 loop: CASSDSKRGAAEQYF. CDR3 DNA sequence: TGTGCCAGCAGTGACTCGAAGCGGGGGGCCGCCGAGCAGTACTTC.

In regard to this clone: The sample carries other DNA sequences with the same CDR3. CDR3 DNA sequence: TGTGCCAGCAGCCAAGACACAGGGGGCACAGATACGCAGTATTTT. Its protein is CASSQDTGGTDTQYF. This rearrangement joins TRBV14 to TRBJ2-3, with 7 nucleotides matching TRBD1. Germline-derived CDR1 and CDR2 are SGHDN and FVKESK. The CDR3 is made up of 15 amino acids. The V gene end was trimmed by 0 bases and the J gene end by 1 base; junction bases not matched to a gene: 1.

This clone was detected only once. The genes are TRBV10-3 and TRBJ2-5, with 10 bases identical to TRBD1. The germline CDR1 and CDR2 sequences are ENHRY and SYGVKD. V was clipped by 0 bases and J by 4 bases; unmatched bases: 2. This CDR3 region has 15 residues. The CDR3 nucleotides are TGTGCCATCAGTGAGTCCTGGACAGGGGGAGAGACCCAGTACTTC. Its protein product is CAISESWTGGETQYF.

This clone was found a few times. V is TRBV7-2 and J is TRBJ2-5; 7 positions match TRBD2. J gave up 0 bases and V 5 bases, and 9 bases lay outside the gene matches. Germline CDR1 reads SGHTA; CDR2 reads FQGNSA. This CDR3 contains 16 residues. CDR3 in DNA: TGTGCCAGCAGCAAAAAGAGCGGGGACTACCAAGAGACCCAGTACTTC. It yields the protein CASSKKSGDYQETQYF.

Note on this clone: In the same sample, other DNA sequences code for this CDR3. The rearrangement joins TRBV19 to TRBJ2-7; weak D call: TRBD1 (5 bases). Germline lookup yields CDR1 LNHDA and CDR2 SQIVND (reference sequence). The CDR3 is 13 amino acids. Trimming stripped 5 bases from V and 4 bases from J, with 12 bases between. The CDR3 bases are TGTGCCAGTAGTCCTGCGGACACTTACGAGCAGTACTTC. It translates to CASSPADTYEQYF.

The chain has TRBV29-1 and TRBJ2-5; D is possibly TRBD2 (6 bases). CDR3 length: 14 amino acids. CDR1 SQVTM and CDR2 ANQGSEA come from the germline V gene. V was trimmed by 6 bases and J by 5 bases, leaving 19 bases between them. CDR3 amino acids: CSVAGSREWETQYF. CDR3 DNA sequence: TGCAGCGTGGCCGGGTCCCGGGAGTGGGAGACCCAGTACTTC.

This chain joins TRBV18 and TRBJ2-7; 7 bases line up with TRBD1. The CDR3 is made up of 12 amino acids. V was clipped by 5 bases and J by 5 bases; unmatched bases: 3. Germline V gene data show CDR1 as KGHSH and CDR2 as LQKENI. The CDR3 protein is CASSETGNEQYF. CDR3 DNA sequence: TGTGCCAGCTCAGAGACAGGGAACGAGCAGTACTTC.

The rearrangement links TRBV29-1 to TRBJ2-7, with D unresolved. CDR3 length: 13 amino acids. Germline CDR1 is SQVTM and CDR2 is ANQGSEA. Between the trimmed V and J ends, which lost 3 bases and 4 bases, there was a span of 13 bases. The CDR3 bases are TGCAGCGTTGAGTTTAGCTCCCCATACGAGCAGTACTTC. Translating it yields CSVEFSSPYEQYF.

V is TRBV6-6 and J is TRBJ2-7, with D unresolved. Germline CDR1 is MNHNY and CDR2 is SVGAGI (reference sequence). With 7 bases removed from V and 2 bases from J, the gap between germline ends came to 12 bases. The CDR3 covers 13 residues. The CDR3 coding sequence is TGTGCCAGCACCAATATCCGAGCCTACGAGCAGTACTTC. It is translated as CASTNIRAYEQYF.

The CDR3 here is CSVVWDRASTNEKLFF. The CDR3 DNA reads TGCAGCGTTGTCTGGGACAGGGCGTCAACTAATGAAAAACTGTTTTTT. V and J are TRBV29-1 and TRBJ1-4; 9 nucleotides match TRBD1. CDR1 and CDR2 from the germline V gene are SQVTM and ANQGSEA. Trimming removed 4 bases from V and 0 bases from J; junction bases left unmatched: 6. This CDR3 is built from 16 residues.

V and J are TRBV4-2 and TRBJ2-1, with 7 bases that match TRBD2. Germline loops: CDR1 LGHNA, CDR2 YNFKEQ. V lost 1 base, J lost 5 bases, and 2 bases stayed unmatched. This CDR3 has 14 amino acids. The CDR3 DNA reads TGTGCCAGCAGCCAAGGGGAGGGTAACAATGAGCAGTTCTTC. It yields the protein CASSQGEGNNEQFF.

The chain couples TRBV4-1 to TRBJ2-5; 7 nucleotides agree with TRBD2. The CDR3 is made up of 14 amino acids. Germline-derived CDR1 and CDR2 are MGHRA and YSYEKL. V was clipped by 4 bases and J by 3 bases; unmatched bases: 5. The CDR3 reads CASSRLGGEETQYF. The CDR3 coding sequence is TGCGCCAGCAGCCGACTTGGGGGGGAAGAGACCCAGTACTTC.

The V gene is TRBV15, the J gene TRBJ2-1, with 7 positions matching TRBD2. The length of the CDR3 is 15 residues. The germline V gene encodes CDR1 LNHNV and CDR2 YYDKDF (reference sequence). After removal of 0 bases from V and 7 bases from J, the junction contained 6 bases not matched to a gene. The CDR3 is CATSRESGTINEQFF. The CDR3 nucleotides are TGTGCCACCAGCAGAGAAAGCGGGACCATTAATGAGCAGTTCTTC.

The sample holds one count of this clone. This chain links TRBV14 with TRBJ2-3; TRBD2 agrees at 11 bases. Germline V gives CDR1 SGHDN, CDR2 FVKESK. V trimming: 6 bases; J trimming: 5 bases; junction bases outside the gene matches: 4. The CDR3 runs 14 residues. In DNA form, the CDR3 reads TGTGCCAGCAGACCTAGCGGGGGGTTAGATACGCAGTATTTT. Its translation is CASRPSGGLDTQYF. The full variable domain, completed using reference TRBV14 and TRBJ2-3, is EAGVTQFPSHSVIEKGQTVTLRCDPISGHDNLYWYRRVMGKEIKFLLHFVKESKQDESGMPNNRFLAERTGGTYSTLKVQPAELEDSGVYFCASRPSGGLDTQYFGPGTRLTVL.